These 29 T cell receptor beta chains share one sample of origin, sequenced in a study of blood T cell repertoires in COVID-19. Generated by immunoSEQ multiplex PCR, the TCRdb table keeps only in-frame clones and is missing some. The repertoire consists of fewer than 250,000 clones, with 70% to 85% occurring once and the leading ten covering around 1.9%. Sequenced: peripheral blood. Source of these receptors: a woman of 80 years or more with acute or convalescent COVID-19.

A few counts support this clone. The CDR3 DNA is TGTGCCAGTAGGGGACAGATAACCTACGAGCAGTACTTC. Translating it yields CASRGQITYEQYF. This chain uses TRBV28 with TRBJ2-7, with 7 bases identical to TRBD1. Germline V gives CDR1 MDHEN, CDR2 SYDVKM. The CDR3 contains 13 residues. V lost 9 bases and J lost 2; bases outside the gene matches: 7.

The rearrangement uses TRBV7-2 and TRBJ1-1; D unresolved. The CDR3 is 14 residues long. V was cut by 6 bases and J by 1 base, with 12 bases left in between. Germline V lookup: CDR1 SGHTA, CDR2 FQGNSA. The CDR3 spells CASRAPGRNTEAFF. For the CDR3, the DNA is TGTGCCAGCAGGGCTCCGGGGAGGAACACTGAAGCTTTCTTT. The whole variable domain, remainder taken from reference TRBV7-2 and TRBJ1-1, is GAGVSQSPSNKVTEKGKDVELRCDPISGHTALYWYRQSLGQGLEFLIYFQGNSAPDKSGLPSDRFSAERTGGSVSTLTIQRTQQEDSAVYLCASRAPGRNTEAFFGQGTRLTVV.

This chain joins TRBV10-3 and TRBJ2-3; D unclear. Germline CDR1 is ENHRY and CDR2 is SYGVKD. V was trimmed by 5 bases and J by 7 bases, leaving 10 bases between them. The CDR3 has 12 amino acids. In DNA, the CDR3 is TGTGCCATCAGTTTCTCTAGTAATACGCAGTATTTT. Its protein product is CAISFSSNTQYF.

This rearrangement joins TRBV18 to TRBJ2-7; the D is unclear. Germline lookup yields CDR1 KGHSH and CDR2 LQKENI. The CDR3 is 15 amino acids. Trimming took off 4 bases at V and 0 bases at J, with 13 bases between the two ends. DNA of the CDR3: TGTGCCAGCTCACGCACAGACGACCGCTCCTACGAGCAGTACTTC. Translating gives CASSRTDDRSYEQYF.

This clone was found once. The rearrangement uses TRBV12-3 or TRBV12-4 and TRBJ2-7, with TRBD1 matching 8 bases. This CDR3 region has 12 residues. V was clipped by 7 bases and J by 7 bases; unmatched bases: 6. This chain's CDR3 is CASTTGQGEQYF. The CDR3 nucleotides read TGTGCCAGCACCACAGGACAGGGTGAGCAGTACTTC.

V gene TRBV7-2 combines with J gene TRBJ2-5; 10 bases are shared with TRBD2. Germline V lookup: CDR1 SGHTA, CDR2 FQGNSA. V was clipped by 5 bases and J by 0 bases; unmatched bases: 3. The CDR3 length is 15 residues. CDR3 bases: TGTGCCAGCAGCGGACTAGCGGCCAACCAAGAGACCCAGTACTTC. This encodes CASSGLAANQETQYF.

The J gene is TRBJ2-2, the V gene TRBV11-3; D ambiguous. The V gene's germline CDR1 is SGHNT and CDR2 YENEEA. Trimming stripped 3 bases from V and 5 bases from J, with 4 bases between. This CDR3 has 12 residues. The DNA of the CDR3 is TGTGCCAGCAGCTTGTCAACCGGGGAGCTGTTTTTT. As protein: CASSLSTGELFF. The whole variable domain, remainder taken from reference TRBV11-3 and TRBJ2-2, is EAGVVQSPRYKIIEKKQPVAFWCNPISGHNTLYWYLQNLGQGPELLIRYENEEAVDDSQLPKDRFSAERLKGVDSTLKIQPAELGDSAVYLCASSLSTGELFFGEGSRLTVL.

V is TRBV4-1 and J is TRBJ1-1, with TRBD1 as a possible D gene (6 bases). The CDR3 length is 16 residues. Trimming cost V 4 bases and J 2 bases, with 17 bases left between them. CDR1 and CDR2 (germline): MGHRA, YSYEKL. The CDR3 DNA reads as TGCGCCAGCAGCCGTCTTTCTGTCAGGGGAAACACTGAAGCTTTCTTT. Protein sequence: CASSRLSVRGNTEAFF.

As concerns this clone: Other DNA sequences within the sample encode an identical CDR3. The genes are TRBV12-3 or TRBV12-4 and TRBJ1-5; 7 bases fit TRBD1. The V segment lost 6 bases and the J segment 2 bases; nucleotides outside the gene matches: 1. The CDR3 totals 13 residues. The CDR3 reads CASSQGGNQPQHF. DNA of the CDR3: TGTGCCAGCAGCCAGGGGGGCAATCAGCCCCAGCATTTT.

The chain couples TRBV7-9 to TRBJ1-1; D is ambiguous. The germline CDR1 and CDR2 sequences are SEHNR and FQNEAQ (reference sequence). This CDR3 has 13 amino acids. The V gene lost 5 bases and the J gene lost 1 base, with 8 bases spanning the gap. This chain's CDR3 is CASSRTSNTEAFF. DNA of the CDR3: TGTGCCAGCAGCCGTACATCGAACACTGAAGCTTTCTTT.

Note on this clone: The same CDR3 arises from other DNA sequences in this sample as well. V and J are TRBV5-1 and TRBJ2-7; 7 positions match TRBD2. Germline loops: CDR1 SGHRS, CDR2 YFSETQ. This CDR3 has 15 amino acids. The V gene end was trimmed by 0 bases and the J gene end by 0 bases; junction bases not matched to a gene: 3. CDR3 residues: CASSLAGGFSYEQYF. CDR3 nucleotides: TGCGCCAGCAGCTTGGCCGGGGGGTTCTCCTACGAGCAGTACTTC.

The gene calls are TRBV3-1 (or the pseudogene TRBV3-2) and TRBJ1-5; D call uncertain. The V and J ends lost 1 base and 4 bases respectively, with 8 bases between them. The length of the CDR3 is 14 residues. The germline gives CDR1 LGHDT, CDR2 YNNKEL (reference sequence). The CDR3 loop reads CASSQGRGNQPQHF. DNA of the CDR3: TGTGCCAGCAGCCAAGGGCGGGGTAATCAGCCCCAGCATTTT.

The chain combines TRBV19 with TRBJ1-2, with 9 positions matching TRBD1. V was clipped by 9 bases and J by 4 bases; unmatched bases: 12. The CDR3 has 15 amino acids. In germline, CDR1 is LNHDA, CDR2 SQIVND (reference sequence). In nucleotides, the CDR3 is TGTGCCAGCGACGACTGGCCGGGACAGGGCTATGGCTACACCTTC. Encoded protein: CASDDWPGQGYGYTF.

This clone came up once. The V call is TRBV2, the J call TRBJ1-2, with 7 bases that match TRBD1. The CDR3 extends over 13 amino acids. Germline V gene data show CDR1 as SNHLY and CDR2 as FYNNEI. Trimming removed 11 bases from V and 6 bases from J; junction bases left unmatched: 12. The CDR3 DNA reads TGTGCCGGAGCAGGGACAGCAATTAATGGCTACACCTTC. This sequence encodes CAGAGTAINGYTF.

The chain uses TRBV24-1 and TRBJ2-3; 8 bases fit TRBD1. The CDR3 is 17 residues long. CDR1 KGHDR and CDR2 SFDVKD come from the germline V gene. The V gene end was trimmed by 4 bases and the J gene end by 1 base; junction bases not matched to a gene: 9. CDR3 sequence (DNA): TGTGCCACCAGTGACGCGACTGGACAGGGTGGCACAGATACGCAGTATTTT. Translating it yields CATSDATGQGGTDTQYF.

The chain links TRBV10-1 to TRBJ2-1, with a tentative D call TRBD2 (5 bases). CDR1 is WNHNN, CDR2 SYGVQD, per germline (reference sequence). V was clipped by 6 bases and J by 8 bases, with 11 bases between them. This CDR3 region has 12 residues. In nucleotides, the CDR3 is TGCGCCAGCAGGGAGGCCCACTATGAGCAGTTCTTC. It encodes CASREAHYEQFF.

V gene TRBV6-5 combines with J gene TRBJ2-5, with 7 bases fitting TRBD1. The CDR3 is 13 amino acids. Germline CDR1 MNHEY, CDR2 SVGAGI. V dropped 6 bases and J dropped 4; count of bases not matched to a gene: 5. The CDR3: CASSPTGRETQYF. The CDR3 coding sequence is TGTGCCAGCAGCCCGACAGGGAGAGAGACCCAGTACTTC.

This clone was recorded at least ten times. The chain uses TRBV6-2 or TRBV6-3 and TRBJ2-6; 8 bases map to TRBD1. This CDR3 is built from 19 residues. The trim removed 5 bases at V and 0 bases at J, leaving 12 bases unmatched. Germline V gives CDR1 MNHEY, CDR2 SVGEGT. DNA for the CDR3: TGTGCCAGCAGTACTCGGGACAGGTGGGAGGACTCTGGGGCCAACGTCCTGACTTTC. This codes for CASSTRDRWEDSGANVLTF.

This sequence joins TRBV19 and TRBJ2-5; TRBD1 matches 8 bases. This CDR3 has 15 amino acids. Looked up from germline, CDR1 is LNHDA and CDR2 is SQIVND (reference sequence). V lost 5 bases to trimming and J lost 5 bases; unmatched junction nucleotides: 10. The CDR3 DNA is TGTGCCAGTAGTCAGCCCAGGGGGCATCTGGAGACCCAGTACTTC. The encoded protein is CASSQPRGHLETQYF. The full variable domain, rest sourced from reference TRBV19 and TRBJ2-5, is DGGITQSPKYLFRKEGQNVTLSCEQNLNHDAMYWYRQDPGQGLRLIYYSQIVNDFQKGDIAEGYSVSREKKESFPLTVTSAQKNPTAFYLCASSQPRGHLETQYFGPGTRLLVL.

The J gene is TRBJ2-7, the V gene TRBV21-1; the table's D call, TRBD2, has no DNA check behind it. TRBV21-1 is noted as a pseudogene. This CDR3 comprises 17 residues. DNA for the CDR3: TGTGCCAGCAGCAAGTCCAGTGGACTTTTGAGCTCCTACGAGCAGTACTTC. Amino acid sequence: CASSKSSGLLSSYEQYF.

As to this clone: This sample includes further DNA sequences coding for the same CDR3. This sequence joins TRBV20-1 and TRBJ2-3, with no clear D. CDR3 length: 10 residues. V was clipped by 6 bases and J by 5 bases, with 6 bases between them. Germline V gene data show CDR1 as DFQATT and CDR2 as SNEGSKA (reference sequence). CDR3 in amino acids: CSAHLDTQYF. In DNA form, the CDR3 reads TGCAGTGCACACCTAGATACGCAGTATTTT.

The V call is TRBV11-2, the J call TRBJ2-5, with 7 bases fitting TRBD1. The CDR3 has 14 amino acids. The V and J ends lost 4 bases and 5 bases, in that order; junction bases with no gene match: 7. Per germline, CDR1 SGHAT and CDR2 FQNNGV. The CDR3 coding sequence is TGTGCCAGCAGCTCCAGGGGGATCCGGGAGACCCAGTACTTC. Protein sequence: CASSSRGIRETQYF.

The rearrangement joins TRBV5-1 to TRBJ1-5; D is ambiguous. Trimming removed 0 bases from V and 3 bases from J, with 7 bases in between. Germline V gene sequence: CDR1 SGHRS, CDR2 YFSETQ. This CDR3 has 14 amino acids. CDR3 sequence (DNA): TGCGCCAGCAGCTTGGTCCCAGACAATCAGCCCCAGCATTTT. Amino acids: CASSLVPDNQPQHF.

A few counts support this clone. The same CDR3 is also encoded by other DNA sequences in this sample. The CDR3: CASSPGGNQPQHF. The CDR3 nucleotides are TGTGCCAGCAGCCCGGGGGGCAATCAGCCCCAGCATTTT. The chain has TRBV3-1 (or the pseudogene TRBV3-2) and TRBJ1-5; D possibly corresponds to TRBD1 (5 bases). V lost 4 bases and J lost 2, with 6 bases in between. Looked up from germline, CDR1 is LGHDT and CDR2 is YNNKEL (reference sequence). The CDR3 runs 13 residues.

The chain's CDR3 is CASSQVVAGGSEDTQYF. In nucleotides, the CDR3 is TGTGCCAGCAGCCAAGTTGTCGCGGGGGGCTCAGAAGATACGCAGTATTTT. The rearrangement links TRBV4-2 to TRBJ2-3; 8 nucleotides match TRBD2. J lost 5 bases, V lost 1 base, and 11 bases had no gene match. Germline V lookup: CDR1 LGHNA, CDR2 YNFKEQ. This CDR3 has 17 amino acids.

The J gene is TRBJ2-7, the V gene TRBV6-6; a possible D gene is TRBD1 (5 bases). Trimming stripped 4 bases from V and 4 bases from J, with 14 bases between. Germline CDR1 and CDR2: MNHNY and SVGAGI (reference sequence). The CDR3 is 14 amino acids. The CDR3 region is CASSSDPRAYEQYF. DNA for the CDR3: TGTGCCAGCAGTTCCGACCCCAGGGCGTACGAGCAGTACTTC.

The chain is built from TRBV20-1 and TRBJ2-5; TRBD1 matches 9 bases. The CDR3 is 13 residues long. Germline V gives CDR1 DFQATT, CDR2 SNEGSKA (reference sequence). With 3 bases clipped from V and 7 bases from J, the junction kept 6 bases outside the gene matches. The CDR3 is CSASRQGVGTQYF. CDR3 sequence (DNA): TGCAGTGCTAGTAGACAGGGGGTTGGGACCCAGTACTTC.

This chain connects TRBV11-2 to TRBJ2-7, with TRBD1 matching 8 bases. V shed 5 bases and J 5 bases; nucleotides not matched to a gene: 5. The length of the CDR3 is 13 residues. Germline V gene data show CDR1 as SGHAT and CDR2 as FQNNGV. CDR3 sequence (DNA): TGTGCCAGCAGCGGCGACAGGGGTCACGAGCAGTACTTC. Protein: CASSGDRGHEQYF.

V gene TRBV5-8 combines with J gene TRBJ1-1; 8 bases line up with TRBD1. The CDR3 sequence is 15 residues long. V trimming: 2 bases; J trimming: 1 base; junction bases outside the gene matches: 4. Germline lookup yields CDR1 SGHTS and CDR2 YDEGEE. The chain's CDR3 is CASSLTGGGNTEAFF. CDR3 sequence (DNA): TGTGCCAGCAGCTTAACAGGGGGAGGGAACACTGAAGCTTTCTTT.